Listed here is a single TCR beta chain. This record comes from a study of blood T cell repertoires in COVID-19. In the study overall: The United States, Italy and Spain provided the acute and convalescent COVID-19 samples. The analysed material was cDNA or gDNA that came from T cells, B-cell-depleted T cells, or PBMCs.

As originally analysed: For nucleated cells, counts were estimated from reference gene primer amplification. Sequenced by immunoSEQ multiplex PCR; TCRdb stores in-frame clones only, minus some. V and J calls and clone size are given by that table; D and trimming were obtained from the DNA. Of more than 150,000 clones listed, 85% to 90% are singletons. What was sequenced was peripheral blood. The TCR was taken from a man aged 65 to 85 with active or convalescent COVID-19.

The CDR3 sequence: CASSPRTDSTEAFF. The DNA of the CDR3 is TGTGCCAGCAGCCCCCGGACAGACAGCACTGAAGCTTTCTTT. The chain has TRBV11-2 and TRBJ1-1, with D perhaps TRBD1 (6 bases). Trimming cost V 5 bases and J 4 bases, with 14 bases left between them. Germline loops: CDR1 SGHAT, CDR2 FQNNGV. This CDR3 comprises 14 residues.